These T cell receptor beta chains were read from a single sample in a study of T cells expressing NK-cell markers. TCRdb re-called the 5' RACE reads and gives one entry per CDR3 protein, without DNA. Its table lists over 250,000 distinct CDR3 sequences. Material: blood T cells: a sorted CD56 or NKG2C T cell subset, CD4+ or CD8+ T cells, or bulk PBMC T cells (not recorded which). Receptors originate from a woman aged 18 to 75 in good health. The CDR3 runs from the conserved cysteine through the conserved F or W.

len,j_gene,v_gene,CDR3aa
17,TRBJ2-5,TRBV5-1,CASSFGLAGGSGETQYF
18,TRBJ2-3,TRBV5-1,CASSSRTPGQERVDTQYF
17,TRBJ1-5,TRBV5-6,CASSPASKGNSNQPQHF
17,TRBJ2-1,TRBV7-2,CASSLTARTSGILRRFF
14,TRBJ1-2,TRBV11-2,CASSLAEAYYGYTF
16,TRBJ2-1,TRBV20-1,CSATISTASSYNEQFF
15,TRBJ2-1,TRBV9,CASSVVGGGANEQFF
14,TRBJ2-5,TRBV21-1,CASNVNIRAETQYF
12,TRBJ1-2,TRBV6-2/TRBV6-3,CASNRDIYGYTF
14,TRBJ1-4,TRBV7-8,CASSLGTGREKLFF
15,TRBJ2-7,TRBV28,CASSFRTGGGYEQYF
16,TRBJ2-5,TRBV7-2,CASSLEGLGGQETQYF
14,TRBJ2-1,TRBV12-3/TRBV12-4,CASSPNLQGSEQFF
15,TRBJ1-1,TRBV27,CASRPFRDRYTEAFF
12,TRBJ2-1,TRBV7-2,CASSHLYNEQFF
13,TRBJ2-7,TRBV30,CAWMWDRSPEQYF
16,TRBJ1-1,TRBV3-1,CASTHSRALGNTEAFF
14,TRBJ2-5,TRBV5-1,CASRLTSGQETQYF
15,TRBJ1-6,TRBV3-1,CASSLRGTDNSPLHF
14,TRBJ2-5,TRBV7-3,CASSPSSGGKTQYF
12,TRBJ2-3,TRBV12-3/TRBV12-4,CASSFFGDTQYF
13,TRBJ2-1,TRBV28,CASSLLGVNEQFF
14,TRBJ1-5,TRBV29-1,CSVSGGAGNQPQHF
17,TRBJ1-1,TRBV19,CASSIGAGRELNTEAFF
13,TRBJ2-7,TRBV9,CASSSDRLYEQYF
16,TRBJ2-4,TRBV7-8,CASSLVASGVKNIQYF
13,TRBJ1-3,TRBV20-1,CSASSDSGNTIYF
16,TRBJ2-5,TRBV12-3/TRBV12-4,CASSPRTWGGKETQYF
16,TRBJ2-3,TRBV11-2,CASSPLWASGTDTQYF
16,TRBJ2-1,TRBV20-1,CSARSGTGSSYNEQFF
13,TRBJ1-2,TRBV6-1,CASSVWLTYGYTF
13,TRBJ2-1,TRBV6-2/TRBV6-3,CASSFLMGNEQFF
17,TRBJ2-1,TRBV20-1,CSATTPLTSGNYNEQFF
17,TRBJ1-5,TRBV4-3,CASSQETFGRGRQPQHF
14,TRBJ1-1,TRBV6-1,CASRIAAVVTEAFF
12,TRBJ2-7,TRBV29-1,CSVTTGTYEQYF